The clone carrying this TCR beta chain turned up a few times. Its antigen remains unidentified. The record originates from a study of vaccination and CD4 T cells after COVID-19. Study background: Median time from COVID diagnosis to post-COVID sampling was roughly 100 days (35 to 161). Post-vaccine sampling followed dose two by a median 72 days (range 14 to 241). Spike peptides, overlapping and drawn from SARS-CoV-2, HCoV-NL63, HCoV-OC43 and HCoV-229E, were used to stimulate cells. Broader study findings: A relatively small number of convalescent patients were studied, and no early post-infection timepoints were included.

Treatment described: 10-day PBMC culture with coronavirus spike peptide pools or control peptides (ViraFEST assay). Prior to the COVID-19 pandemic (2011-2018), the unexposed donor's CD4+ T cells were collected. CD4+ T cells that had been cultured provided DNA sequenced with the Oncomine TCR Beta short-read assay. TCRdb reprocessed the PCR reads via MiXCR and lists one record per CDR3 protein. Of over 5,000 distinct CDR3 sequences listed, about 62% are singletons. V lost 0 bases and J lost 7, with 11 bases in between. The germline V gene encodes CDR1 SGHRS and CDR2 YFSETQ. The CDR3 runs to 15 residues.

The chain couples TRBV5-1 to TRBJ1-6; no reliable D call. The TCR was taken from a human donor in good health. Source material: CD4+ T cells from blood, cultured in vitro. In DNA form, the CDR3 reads TGCGCCAGCAGCTTGGAGACACCTCACAATTCACCCCTCCACTTT. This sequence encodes CASSLETPHNSPLHF.